Listed below are T cell receptor beta chains from one sample, sequenced in a study of blood T cells in healthy people across ages. Each CDR3 protein is one row after TCRdb ran MiXCR on the 5' RACE reads. The data contain just under 550,000 distinct CDR3 sequences, less than 25% of them seen just once; the ten biggest clones take up around 10%. The sample was also linked to a second study, of T cells of mothers and their children.

Sequenced input: blood. All receptors derive from a boy under 18 in good health. The CDR3 runs from the conserved cysteine through the conserved F or W. Fields, in order: clone size, V gene, J gene, CDR3 length, D gene, CDR3 protein, CDR3 DNA. D genes are given only for firm matches. Size values are once, few and many counts, or a class for expanded clones, and some rows have none.

.,TRBV28,TRBJ2-2,13,.,CASRPDKSRELFF,TGTGCCAGCAGACCCGACAAGTCCAGGGAGCTGTTTTTT
few,TRBV5-5,TRBJ2-2,18,TRBD1,CASSHLLQDRGITGELFF,TGTGCCAGCAGCCATCTCCTACAGGACAGGGGGATCACCGGGGAGCTGTTTTTT
few,TRBV28,TRBJ1-2,13,.,CASSLGRVYGYTF,TGTGCCAGCAGTTTAGGCAGGGTTTATGGCTACACCTTC
many,TRBV27,TRBJ1-2,13,TRBD1,CASSLGQNYGYTF,TGTGCCAGCAGTTTGGGACAGAACTATGGCTACACCTTC
many,TRBV28,TRBJ2-7,14,TRBD1,CASRPYTGVYEQYF,TGTGCCAGCAGGCCCTACACAGGGGTCTACGAGCAGTACTTC
.,TRBV7-9,TRBJ2-7,14,TRBD1,CASSFGRQGDEQYF,TGTGCCAGCAGCTTCGGACGGCAGGGGGACGAGCAGTACTTC
.,TRBV5-1,TRBJ2-3,18,TRBD1,CASSYTPGTGTSEDTQYF,TGCGCCAGCAGCTACACCCCCGGGACAGGCACATCTGAGGATACGCAGTATTTT
.,TRBV6-4,TRBJ2-7,14,.,CASTAPGVSYEQYF,TGTGCCAGCACCGCTCCGGGGGTTTCCTACGAGCAGTACTTC
.,TRBV7-3,TRBJ2-1,15,TRBD2,CASSFLTSGSNEQFF,TGTGCCAGCAGCTTTCTGACTAGCGGGAGCAATGAGCAGTTCTTC
few,TRBV7-9,TRBJ2-5,18,TRBD2,CASSLEGRASGRQETQYF,TGTGCCAGCAGCTTAGAGGGTCGGGCTAGCGGGCGGCAAGAGACCCAGTACTTC
.,TRBV11-2,TRBJ2-7,15,TRBD2,CASSIGTNRRGEQYF,TGTGCCAGCAGCATAGGGACTAACCGAAGAGGCGAGCAGTACTTC
.,TRBV6-2/TRBV6-3,TRBJ2-1,11,.,CASSLNLEQFF,TGTGCCAGCAGCCTAAACCTTGAGCAGTTCTTC
.,TRBV12-3/TRBV12-4,TRBJ2-2,14,.,CASSFGQSDGELFF,TGTGCCAGCAGTTTTGGACAGTCTGATGGGGAGCTGTTTTTT
.,TRBV28,TRBJ2-1,15,TRBD1,CASTSGTGVRNEQFF,TGTGCCAGCACCTCCGGGACAGGGGTCCGGAATGAGCAGTTCTTC
few,TRBV7-9,TRBJ2-1,19,.,CASSLAVEGRSSSYNEQFF,TGTGCCAGCAGCTTAGCGGTCGAGGGCCGTTCGAGCTCCTACAATGAGCAGTTCTTC
few,TRBV6-5,TRBJ2-7,18,TRBD2,CASSYPRLAGGFSYEQYF,TGTGCCAGCAGTTATCCTCGACTAGCGGGAGGCTTCTCCTACGAGCAGTACTTC
.,TRBV25-1,TRBJ2-1,16,TRBD2,CASSDPLAGGRSGQFF,TGTGCCAGCAGTGATCCCCTAGCGGGAGGGCGGTCCGGGCAGTTCTTC
.,TRBV6-2/TRBV6-3,TRBJ2-7,20,TRBD2,CASSYSNPRTSGGRSYEQYF,TGTGCCAGCAGTTACTCCAACCCTCGGACTAGCGGGGGCCGATCCTACGAGCAGTACTTC
few,TRBV7-9,TRBJ2-5,16,TRBD2,CASSFSGLAGGETQYF,TGTGCCAGCAGCTTCTCCGGACTAGCGGGTGGCGAGACCCAGTACTTC
few,TRBV29-1,TRBJ2-2,11,.,CSVPSGLELFF,TGCAGCGTTCCCTCGGGTCTGGAGCTGTTTTTT
few,TRBV21-1,TRBJ2-2,14,.,CASSTGPNTGELFF,TGTGCCAGCAGCACGGGACCAAACACCGGGGAGCTGTTTTTT
.,TRBV6-5,TRBJ2-7,15,TRBD2,CASSDGTSNPYEQYF,TGTGCCAGCAGTGACGGGACTAGTAACCCCTACGAGCAGTACTTC
.,TRBV20-1,TRBJ2-7,14,.,CSAPPPGGAYEQYF,TGCAGTGCCCCACCTCCAGGTGGGGCCTACGAGCAGTACTTC
.,TRBV7-9,TRBJ1-4,14,.,CASSLGTAGEKLFF,TGTGCCAGCAGCTTAGGAACAGCGGGGGAAAAACTGTTTTTT
few,TRBV2,TRBJ2-7,13,.,CASTATAVYEQYF,TGTGCCAGCACCGCGACTGCTGTCTACGAGCAGTACTTC
.,TRBV6-2/TRBV6-3,TRBJ2-7,13,.,CASTLQGSHEQYF,TGTGCCAGCACTCTCCAGGGGTCCCACGAGCAGTACTTC
.,TRBV7-9,TRBJ1-2,13,.,CASSFRDNEGYTF,TGTGCCAGCAGCTTTAGGGACAATGAAGGCTACACCTTC
many,TRBV27,TRBJ2-2,15,.,CASSLSPRANGELFF,TGTGCCAGCAGTTTATCGCCCAGGGCTAACGGGGAGCTGTTTTTT
.,TRBV2,TRBJ1-2,16,.,CASLLIPRVKDDGYTF,TGTGCCAGCCTACTTATCCCCCGGGTGAAAGACGATGGCTACACCTTC
few,TRBV7-2,TRBJ1-3,14,.,CASQPGGVGNTIYF,TGTGCCAGCCAACCGGGGGGGGTTGGAAACACCATATATTTT
.,TRBV24-1,TRBJ2-3,13,.,CATSDLWADTQYF,TGTGCCACCAGTGATTTGTGGGCAGATACGCAGTATTTT
few,TRBV29-1,TRBJ2-1,12,.,CSVEPIYNEQFF,TGCAGCGTTGAACCCATTTACAATGAGCAGTTCTTC
few,TRBV7-9,TRBJ1-4,17,TRBD1,CASSLVRSGQGREKLFF,TGTGCCAGCAGCTTAGTTCGTTCTGGACAGGGCCGAGAAAAACTGTTTTTT
few,TRBV6-2/TRBV6-3,TRBJ2-7,15,.,CASSYLDWRVYEQYF,TGTGCCAGCAGTTACCTGGACTGGAGGGTTTACGAGCAGTACTTC
.,TRBV5-1,TRBJ2-5,16,TRBD2,CASSERRAGVGETQYF,TGCGCCAGCAGCGAACGACGAGCGGGGGTGGGGGAGACCCAGTACTTC
few,TRBV5-6,TRBJ2-1,21,TRBD2,CASSSPWTSGRLPSSYNEQFF,TGTGCCAGCAGCTCACCTTGGACTAGCGGGAGGCTACCGAGCTCCTACAATGAGCAGTTCTTC
.,TRBV6-1,TRBJ1-3,14,TRBD1,CAMGGRGLQNTIYF,TGTGCCATGGGTGGCAGGGGGTTGCAGAACACCATATATTTT
few,TRBV7-9,TRBJ1-4,16,TRBD1,CASSFGPDRGKEKLFF,TGTGCCAGCAGTTTTGGCCCGGACAGGGGAAAGGAAAAACTGTTTTTT
.,TRBV12-3/TRBV12-4,TRBJ1-2,15,.,CASANRGDRFYGYTF,TGTGCCAGCGCAAACCGTGGGGACCGATTCTATGGCTACACCTTC
few,TRBV7-2,TRBJ2-1,12,.,CASSPSRNEQFF,TGTGCCAGCAGCCCTAGCCGCAATGAGCAGTTCTTC
.,TRBV6-1,TRBJ2-7,15,TRBD2,CASSRPAGGPSEQYF,TGTGCCAGCAGTCGTCCTGCGGGAGGGCCAAGTGAGCAGTACTTC
few,TRBV7-2,TRBJ2-1,13,.,CASSPWFSFEQFF,TGTGCCAGCAGCCCCTGGTTCAGTTTTGAGCAGTTCTTC
many,TRBV28,TRBJ2-5,12,.,CASRGGDETQYF,TGTGCCAGCAGAGGGGGGGATGAGACCCAGTACTTC
few,TRBV4-2,TRBJ1-4,17,.,CASSQGDGRGANEKLFF,TGTGCCAGCAGCCAAGGAGATGGTCGGGGGGCTAATGAAAAACTGTTTTTT
.,TRBV20-1,TRBJ2-3,17,TRBD2,CSARTVLLAGGLDTQYF,TGCAGTGCTAGAACGGTATTACTAGCGGGGGGGCTGGATACGCAGTATTTT
.,TRBV20-1,TRBJ1-4,14,.,CSAPPIGGNEKLFF,TGCAGTGCCCCACCCATAGGGGGAAATGAAAAACTGTTTTTT
.,TRBV10-3,TRBJ2-5,15,TRBD2,CAIQRGRGAQETQYF,TGTGCCATCCAAAGAGGGAGGGGCGCACAAGAGACCCAGTACTTC
few,TRBV20-1,TRBJ2-1,12,TRBD2,CSWGLDYNEQFF,TGCAGTTGGGGACTAGACTACAATGAGCAGTTCTTC
.,TRBV7-2,TRBJ1-5,14,TRBD1,CASNTGERYQPQHF,TGTGCCAGCAACACAGGGGAGAGGTATCAGCCCCAGCATTTT
.,TRBV12-3/TRBV12-4,TRBJ2-1,15,TRBD2,CASSRGLAGDSEQFF,TGTGCCAGCAGCCGCGGACTAGCGGGGGACTCTGAGCAGTTCTTC
.,TRBV7-9,TRBJ1-1,15,.,CASSLATGRNTEAFF,TGTGCCAGCAGCTTAGCGACGGGACGGAACACTGAAGCTTTCTTT
.,TRBV7-2,TRBJ2-3,16,.,CASSETGHSYTDTQYF,TGTGCCAGCAGCGAGACCGGACACTCTTACACAGATACGCAGTATTTT
.,TRBV20-1,TRBJ1-1,15,.,CSASPGHYMNTEAFF,TGCAGTGCTAGTCCCGGCCACTACATGAACACTGAAGCTTTCTTT
few,TRBV4-3,TRBJ2-5,15,TRBD1,CASSQNRDRGETQYF,TGCGCCAGCAGCCAGAACCGGGACAGGGGAGAGACCCAGTACTTC
once,TRBV6-6,TRBJ2-3,14,.,CASSYPGTPDTQYF,TGTGCCAGCAGTTACCCAGGGACTCCAGATACGCAGTATTTT